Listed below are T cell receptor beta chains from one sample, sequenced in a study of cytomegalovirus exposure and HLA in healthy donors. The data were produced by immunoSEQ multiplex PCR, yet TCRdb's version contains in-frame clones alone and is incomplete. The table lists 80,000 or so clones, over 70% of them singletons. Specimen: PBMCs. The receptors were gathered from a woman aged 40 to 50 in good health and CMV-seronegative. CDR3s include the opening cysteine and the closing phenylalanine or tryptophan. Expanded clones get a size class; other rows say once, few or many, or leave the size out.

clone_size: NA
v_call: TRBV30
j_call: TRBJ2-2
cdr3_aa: CAWNRVEYTGELFF

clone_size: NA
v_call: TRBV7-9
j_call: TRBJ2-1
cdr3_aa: CASSLRLADVYNEQFF

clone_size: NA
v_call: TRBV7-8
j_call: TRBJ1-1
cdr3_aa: CASSLTTGITEAFF

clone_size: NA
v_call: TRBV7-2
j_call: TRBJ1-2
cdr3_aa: CASSLFRGNNYGYTF

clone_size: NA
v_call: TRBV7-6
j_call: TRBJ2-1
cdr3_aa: CASSLAKLPNEQFF

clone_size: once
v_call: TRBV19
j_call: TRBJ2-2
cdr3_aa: CASSLTSGRNTGELFF

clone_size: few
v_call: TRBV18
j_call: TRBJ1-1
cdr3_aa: CASSPRGDTEAFF

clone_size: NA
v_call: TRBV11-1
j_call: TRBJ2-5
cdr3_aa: CASSLLRGWGQETQYF

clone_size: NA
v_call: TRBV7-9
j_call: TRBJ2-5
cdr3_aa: CASRYAHLETQYF

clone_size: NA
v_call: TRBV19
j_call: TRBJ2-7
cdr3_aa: CASRGPGTSGTYEQYF

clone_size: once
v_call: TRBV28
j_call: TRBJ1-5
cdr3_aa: CASSPPGSNQPQHF

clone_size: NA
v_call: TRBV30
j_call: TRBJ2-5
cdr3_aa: CAWSLGSGIETQYF

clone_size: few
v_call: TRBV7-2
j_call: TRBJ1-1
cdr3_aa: CASSLPYRGMNTEAFF

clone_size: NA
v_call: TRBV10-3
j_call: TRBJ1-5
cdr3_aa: CAISPGQNSNQPQHF

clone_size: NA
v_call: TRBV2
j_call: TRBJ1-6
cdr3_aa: CASRPTGSYNSPLHF

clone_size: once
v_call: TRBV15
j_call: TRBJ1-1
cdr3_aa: CATSRGEDRGPNTEAFF

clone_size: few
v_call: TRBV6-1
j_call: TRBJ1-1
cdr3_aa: CASSERRGGPAEAFF

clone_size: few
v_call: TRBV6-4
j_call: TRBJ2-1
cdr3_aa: CASSDSSGSYNEQFF

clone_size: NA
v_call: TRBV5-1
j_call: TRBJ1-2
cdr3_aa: CASSLGQALNYGYTF

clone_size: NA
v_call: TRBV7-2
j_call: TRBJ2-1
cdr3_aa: CASSSGRAYNEQFF

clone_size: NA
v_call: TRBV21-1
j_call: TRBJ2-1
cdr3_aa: CAIPGHDSYNEQFF

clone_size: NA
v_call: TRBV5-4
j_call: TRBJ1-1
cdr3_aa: CASSLWSVDNTEAFF

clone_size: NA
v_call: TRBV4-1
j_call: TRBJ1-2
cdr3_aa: CASSQVAGQGRGGYTF

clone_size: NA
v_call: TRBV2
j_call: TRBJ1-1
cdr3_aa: CASSWQGEAFF

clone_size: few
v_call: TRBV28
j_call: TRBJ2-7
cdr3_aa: CASSFADSYEQYF

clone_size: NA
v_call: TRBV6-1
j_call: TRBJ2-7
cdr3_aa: CASSAGLAGEQYF

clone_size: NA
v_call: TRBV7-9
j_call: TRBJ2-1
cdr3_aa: CASSLERLAGGNEQFF

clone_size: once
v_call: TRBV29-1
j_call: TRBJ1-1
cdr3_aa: CSVDNGGTEAFF

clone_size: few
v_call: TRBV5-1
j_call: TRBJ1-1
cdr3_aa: CASSLNRANTEAFF

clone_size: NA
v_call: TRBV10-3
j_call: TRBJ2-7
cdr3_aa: CAISGTGQGFYEQYF

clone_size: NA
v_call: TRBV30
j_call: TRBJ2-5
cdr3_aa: CAWSAGGGVKETQYF

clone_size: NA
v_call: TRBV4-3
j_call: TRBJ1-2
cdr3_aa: CASSQDSGDDCMTF

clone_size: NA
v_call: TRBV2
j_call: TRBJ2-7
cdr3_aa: CASRTTSSYEQYF

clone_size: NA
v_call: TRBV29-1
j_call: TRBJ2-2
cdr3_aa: CSVGPGQGAGELFF

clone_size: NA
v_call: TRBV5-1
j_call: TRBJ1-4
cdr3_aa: CASSLETGDNEKLFF

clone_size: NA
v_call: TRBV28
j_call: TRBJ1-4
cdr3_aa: CASSSVLTNEKLFF

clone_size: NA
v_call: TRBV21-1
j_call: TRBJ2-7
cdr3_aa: CASSDRTSERIGTYEQYF

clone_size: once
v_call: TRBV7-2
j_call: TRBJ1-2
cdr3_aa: CASSPPLGLNYGYTF

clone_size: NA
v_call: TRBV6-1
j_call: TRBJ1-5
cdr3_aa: CASSEASSQVQPQHF

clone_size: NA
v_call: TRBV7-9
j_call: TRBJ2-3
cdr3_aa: CASGSSGNTDTQYF

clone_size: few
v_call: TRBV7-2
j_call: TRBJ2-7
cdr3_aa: CASSSPGLVSHEQYF

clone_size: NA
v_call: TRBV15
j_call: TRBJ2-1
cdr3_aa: CATSRPTHRGTGGRNEQFF

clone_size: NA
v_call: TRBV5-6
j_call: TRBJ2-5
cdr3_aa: CASSLLAGGETQYF

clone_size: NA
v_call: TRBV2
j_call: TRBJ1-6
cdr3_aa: CASSESFSYNSPLHF

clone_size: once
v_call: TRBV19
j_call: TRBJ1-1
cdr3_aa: CASSMLGGVASTEAFF

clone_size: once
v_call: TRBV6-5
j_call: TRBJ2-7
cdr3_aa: CASTLLQGAKEQYF

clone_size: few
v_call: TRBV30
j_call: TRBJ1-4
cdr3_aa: CAWRTGATEKLFF

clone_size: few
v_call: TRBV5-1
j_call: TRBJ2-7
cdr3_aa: CASSLEGRGLDEQYF

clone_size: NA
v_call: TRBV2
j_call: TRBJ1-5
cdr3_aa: CASSEQGASNQPQHF

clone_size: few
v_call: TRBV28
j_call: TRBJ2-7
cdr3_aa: CASSLNRVHEQYF

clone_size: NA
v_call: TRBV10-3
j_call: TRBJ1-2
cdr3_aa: CAISLQGDGYGYTF

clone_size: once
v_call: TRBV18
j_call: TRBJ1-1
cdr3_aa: CASSSVTGQGVLGTEAFF

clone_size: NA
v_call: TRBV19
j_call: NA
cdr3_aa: CASSPRGDRGGEQYF

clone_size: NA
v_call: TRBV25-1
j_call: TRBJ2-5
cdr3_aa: CASGDRVETQYF